Presented here are 19 T cell receptor beta chains from one specimen sequenced in a study of T cells after yellow fever vaccination. One entry per CDR3 protein results from TCRdb running MiXCR on the 5' RACE reads. The profile shows 510,000 or so distinct CDR3 sequences, 15% to 20% of them singletons. Source: PBMCs, taken 15 days after the yellow fever booster vaccination. These receptors all come from a man aged 25 to 40 who received the YFV17D yellow fever vaccine.

The table lists this clonotype with a few counts. The chain uses TRBV6-5 and TRBJ1-3; TRBD1 matches at 8 bases. This CDR3 region has 14 residues. Germline assignment: CDR1 MNHEY and CDR2 SVGAGI. Trimming took 2 bases from V and 4 from J; bases not matched to a gene: 1. This chain's CDR3 is CASSYGTGGNTIYF. The CDR3 DNA sequence: TGTGCCAGCAGTTACGGGACAGGAGGAAACACCATATATTTT.

The J gene is TRBJ2-1, the V gene TRBV20-1, with 9 bases fitting TRBD2. There are 16 residues in the CDR3. The germline gives CDR1 DFQATT, CDR2 SNEGSKA (reference sequence). J gave up 0 bases and V 5 bases, and 8 bases lay outside the gene matches. The CDR3 here is CSAWNRLAASYNEQFF. As DNA, the CDR3 is TGCAGTGCTTGGAATCGACTAGCGGCCTCCTACAATGAGCAGTTCTTC.

This clonotype was seen ten or more times. The V gene is TRBV14, the J gene TRBJ2-5, with D perhaps TRBD1 (5 bases). V was pared by 2 bases and J by 7 bases, with 11 bases between. From germline, CDR1 is SGHDN and CDR2 FVKESK. CDR3 length: 13 residues. As DNA, the CDR3 is TGTGCCAGCAGCCAATTTCAGGGTGGGACCCAGTACTTC. It encodes CASSQFQGGTQYF.

The V call is TRBV5-6, the J call TRBJ2-1, with a weak D call TRBD1 (7 bases). The V gene lost 3 bases and the J gene lost 2 bases, with 12 bases spanning the gap. This CDR3 spans 15 amino acids. CDR1 SGHDT and CDR2 YYEEEE come from the germline V gene. The CDR3 protein is CASSSAGQPYNEQFF. DNA for the CDR3: TGTGCCAGCAGCTCCGCGGGACAGCCCTACAATGAGCAGTTCTTC. Full variable domain (missing parts from reference TRBV5-6 and TRBJ2-1): DAGVTQSPTHLIKTRGQQVTLRCSPKSGHDTVSWYQQALGQGPQFIFQYYEEEERQRGNFPDRFSGHQFPNYSSELNVNALLLGDSALYLCASSSAGQPYNEQFFGPGTRLTVL.

This rearrangement joins TRBV2 to TRBJ2-5; D possibly corresponds to TRBD1 (5 bases). Between the trimmed V and J ends, which lost 8 bases and 6 bases, there was a span of 13 bases. Per the germline V gene, CDR1 is SNHLY and CDR2 is FYNNEI. This CDR3 has 12 amino acids. The CDR3 protein is CASGHPRQTQYF. The CDR3 DNA reads TGTGCCAGCGGACACCCCCGGCAGACCCAGTACTTC.

This clonotype was detected a few times. V gene TRBV6-1 combines with J gene TRBJ2-7; TRBD2 might be the D (7 bases). V was pared by 7 bases and J by 0 bases, with 22 bases between. CDR3 length: 17 residues. From germline, CDR1 is MNHNS and CDR2 SASEGT. The CDR3, as DNA: TGTGCCAGCACCTCGGAGGGGGGGGCCCGAATCTCCTACGAGCAGTACTTC. This codes for CASTSEGGARISYEQYF.

This chain links TRBV5-6 with TRBJ2-4, with D maybe TRBD2 (7 bases). V gave up 5 bases and J gave up 7 bases, with 16 bases separating them. Germline V gene sequence: CDR1 SGHDT, CDR2 YYEEEE. This CDR3 is 14 amino acids long. CDR3: CASRYGTGGNIQYF. As DNA, the CDR3 is TGTGCCAGCAGATATGGGACGGGGGGCAACATTCAGTACTTC.

This clonotype has more than one count but fewer than ten. The genes are TRBV5-4 and TRBJ2-1, with TRBD2 identical over 11 bases. The germline gives CDR1 SGHNT, CDR2 YYREEE (reference sequence). This CDR3 region has 15 residues. Trimming at V came to 4 bases and at J to 4 bases, leaving 4 bases not matched to a gene. The CDR3 DNA follows: TGTGCCAGCAGCCCTAGCGGGAGGAGGTACAATGAGCAGTTCTTC. Translation: CASSPSGRRYNEQFF.

The chain combines TRBV4-3 with TRBJ2-2, with TRBD1 identical over 10 bases. Germline trimming cut 4 bases from V and 5 bases from J; bases unmatched to any gene: 4. This CDR3 comprises 15 residues. In germline, CDR1 is LGHNA, CDR2 YSLEER. This chain's CDR3 is CASSPRGQGTGELFF. The CDR3 DNA is TGCGCCAGCAGCCCCCGGGGACAGGGGACCGGGGAGCTGTTTTTT.

Only a few counts were recorded for this clonotype. The J gene is TRBJ1-5, the V gene TRBV19; no definite D call. Germline V gene data show CDR1 as LNHDA and CDR2 as SQIVND (reference sequence). This CDR3 contains 12 residues. Trimming pared 6 bases from V and 7 bases from J, leaving 10 bases between. CDR3 DNA: TGTGCCAGTAGCGGCCCAGCACAGCCCCAGCATTTT. Its translation: CASSGPAQPQHF.

This chain connects TRBV7-2 to TRBJ1-3; possibly TRBD1 for D (6 bases). CDR1 and CDR2 (germline): SGHTA, FQGNSA. Trimming removed 1 base from V and 4 bases from J, with 11 bases in between. This CDR3 has 15 residues. The CDR3 protein is CASSLGWGGGNTIYF. For the CDR3, the DNA is TGTGCCAGCAGCTTAGGGTGGGGGGGCGGAAACACCATATATTTT.

The J gene is TRBJ2-1, the V gene TRBV4-3; D is perhaps TRBD2 (6 bases). This CDR3 is 13 amino acids long. Germline V lookup: CDR1 LGHNA, CDR2 YSLEER. V lost 3 bases to trimming and J lost 8 bases, with 11 bases between them. The CDR3 loop is CASSHLAVDEQFF. The CDR3 coding sequence is TGCGCCAGCAGCCATTTAGCGGTTGATGAGCAGTTCTTC.

This clonotype was seen more than once but under ten times. The CDR3 coding sequence is TGTGCCAGCAGTAGGGGGAGTGGGTCAGAGACCCAGTACTTC. It specifies CASSRGSGSETQYF. The gene calls are TRBV6-1 and TRBJ2-5, with D tentatively TRBD1 (6 bases). Germline V gene sequence: CDR1 MNHNS, CDR2 SASEGT. V lost 5 bases, J lost 4 bases, and 14 bases lay in between. The length of the CDR3 is 14 residues.

V usage is TRBV15 and J usage is TRBJ2-5; D uncertain. In germline, CDR1 is LNHNV, CDR2 YYDKDF (reference sequence). This CDR3 is 14 amino acids long. The V gene lost 0 bases and the J gene lost 4 bases, with 9 bases spanning the gap. The CDR3 DNA is TGTGCCACCAGCAGAGATCTGGGTAGAGAGACCCAGTACTTC. The encoded protein is CATSRDLGRETQYF.

The chain couples TRBV20-1 to TRBJ2-1, with 9 positions matching TRBD2. The J segment lost 6 bases and the V segment lost 3 bases, leaving 9 bases of the junction unmatched. This CDR3 is built from 15 residues. The V gene's germline CDR1 is DFQATT and CDR2 SNEGSKA (reference sequence). CDR3 sequence: CSARSTSGYGNEQFF. Written as DNA, the CDR3 is TGCAGTGCTAGGTCTACTAGCGGGTACGGCAATGAGCAGTTCTTC.

The V and J genes are TRBV12-3 or TRBV12-4 and TRBJ1-2, with 8 bases identical to TRBD1. The CDR3 runs to 16 residues. The V segment lost 0 bases and the J segment 6 bases; nucleotides outside the gene matches: 9. The DNA for the CDR3 is TGTGCCAGCAGTTTAGCGACGGGAACAGGGGGGAATGGCTACACCTTC. This encodes CASSLATGTGGNGYTF.

This clonotype has only a few counts. This chain connects TRBV7-9 to TRBJ2-1; D is uncertain. This CDR3 is built from 12 residues. Trimming removed 7 bases from V and 8 bases from J, with 12 bases in between. CDR1 is SEHNR and CDR2 is FQNEAQ in the germline V gene (reference sequence). The CDR3 nucleotides read TGTGCCAGCACCCCCAAAAGGGATGAGCAGTTCTTC. Protein product: CASTPKRDEQFF.

The chain joins TRBV7-2 to TRBJ1-2; D unresolved. This CDR3 has 15 residues. Germline values: CDR1 SGHTA, CDR2 FQGNSA. V was trimmed by 1 base and J by 4 bases, leaving 13 bases between them. CDR3 in DNA: TGTGCCAGCAGCTTAGAGGAGGGTACCCTCTATGGCTACACCTTC. Protein: CASSLEEGTLYGYTF. Full variable domain (rest looked up from reference TRBV7-2 and TRBJ1-2): GAGVSQSPSNKVTEKGKDVELRCDPISGHTALYWYRQSLGQGLEFLIYFQGNSAPDKSGLPSDRFSAERTGGSVSTLTIQRTQQEDSAVYLCASSLEEGTLYGYTFGSGTRLTVV.

This clonotype was seen more than once but under ten times. The chain carries TRBV7-6 and TRBJ2-7; 7 bases fit TRBD1. V shed 0 bases and J 6 bases; nucleotides not matched to a gene: 5. Germline assignment: CDR1 SGHVS and CDR2 FNYEAQ. The CDR3 covers 14 residues. The CDR3 DNA sequence: TGTGCCAGCAGCTTAGCGAGACAGGGAGTCGAGCAGTACTTC. Its translation is CASSLARQGVEQYF.